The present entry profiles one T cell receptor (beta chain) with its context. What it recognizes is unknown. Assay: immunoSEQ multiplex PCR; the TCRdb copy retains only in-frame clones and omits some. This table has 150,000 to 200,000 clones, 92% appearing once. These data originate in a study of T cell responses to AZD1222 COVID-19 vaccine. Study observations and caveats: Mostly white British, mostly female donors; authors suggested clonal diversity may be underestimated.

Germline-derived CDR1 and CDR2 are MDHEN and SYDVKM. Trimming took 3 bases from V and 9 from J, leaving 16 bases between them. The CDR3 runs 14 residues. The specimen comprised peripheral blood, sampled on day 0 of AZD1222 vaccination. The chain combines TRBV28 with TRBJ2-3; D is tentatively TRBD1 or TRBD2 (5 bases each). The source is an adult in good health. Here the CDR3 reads CASSLGTAVRTQYF. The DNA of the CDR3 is TGTGCCAGCAGTTTGGGGACGGCCGTACGGACGCAGTATTTT.